This T cell receptor (beta chain) was identified during a study of PD-L1 blockade in urothelial cancer. Study-wide context: Males with bladder-origin urothelial cancer made up twenty-five of 29 patients. At 3 weeks after treatment start (second dose) and again at 6 weeks, blood was analyzed. Blood gave a median around 150,000 T cells. Findings and limits, study-wide: A below-median TCR clonality in blood before treatment predicted better survival.

Assay used: immunoSEQ multiplex PCR; TCRdb lists only in-frame clones, some missing. The data hold around 63,000 clones, with about four fifths observed a single time. Comments on this clone: The antigen remains undetermined.

V was shortened by 4 bases and J by 6 bases, with 10 bases between the two germline ends. The CDR3 consists of 13 residues. Germline CDR1 LGHNA, CDR2 YSLEER. Time point specified: pretreatment peripheral blood. The source is a man between 65 and 85 years old with urothelial cancer. The material sequenced was PBMCs, taken around atezolizumab (anti-PD-L1) treatment. The V and J genes are TRBV4-3 and TRBJ2-1; D is uncertain. This CDR3 is CASSPNYGNEQFF. The CDR3 nucleotides read TGCGCCAGCAGCCCTAACTACGGCAATGAGCAGTTCTTC.